The T cell receptor (beta chain) described here comes from a study of shared clonotypes between healthy human individuals. The CDR3 totals 16 residues. The germline CDR1 and CDR2 sequences are SGHRS and YFSETQ. Trimming removed 1 base at V and 1 base at J, with 14 bases between. Study results and limitations: Though the depth was large, rarefaction showed that sorted-subset sequencing was incomplete. Clonotype sharing among donors likely depends on sequencing depth.

Assay: immunoSEQ multiplex PCR; the TCRdb copy retains only in-frame clones and omits some. The sample holds 1,400,000 or so clones, about 98.5% seen once. On this clone itself: The antigen remains unidentified.

The chain links TRBV5-1 to TRBJ1-1; D may be TRBD1 (5 bases). This TCR was recovered from a man under 40 in good health. The sequenced sample was naive CD4+ T cells sorted from blood. Subset specified: CD45RA+ positively selected. The chain's CDR3 is CASSLRGAGGNTEAFF. CDR3 nucleotide sequence: TGCGCCAGCAGCTTGAGGGGTGCGGGCGGGAACACTGAAGCTTTCTTT.